Following are 28 T cell receptor beta chains from one sample sequenced in a study of blood T cells in healthy people across ages. A second PCR, run for about 6 to 11 cycles, used a sample-barcoded 5' primer plus a J-beta primer mix. TCRdb passed the 5' RACE reads through MiXCR, listing each CDR3 protein once. Here the sample spans 650,000 to 1,000,000 distinct CDR3 sequences, roughly 35% being singletons. The sample comprised blood. These TCRs come from a man aged 18 to 29 in good health.

About this clonotype itself: A clone one base away is much larger, so this may be a read error. V is TRBV20-1 and J is TRBJ2-3; the D is unclear. Between the trimmed V and J ends, which lost 4 bases and 4 bases, there was a span of 15 bases. CDR1 DFQATT and CDR2 SNEGSKA come from the germline V gene (reference sequence). The CDR3 contains 14 residues. CDR3 in DNA: TGCAGTGCTATCAAGAGAGGTTACGCAGATACGCAGTATTTT. This encodes CSAIKRGYADTQYF.

The chain links TRBV7-2 to TRBJ1-2; 10 bases match TRBD1. Looked up from germline, CDR1 is SGHTA and CDR2 is FQGNSA. This CDR3 comprises 15 residues. V was clipped by 1 base and J by 3 bases; unmatched bases: 2. The CDR3 DNA sequence: TGTGCCAGCAGCTTAGGAGGACAGGGGGACTATGGCTACACCTTC. It is translated as CASSLGGQGDYGYTF.

The chain employs TRBV12-3 or TRBV12-4 and TRBJ2-1; D unresolved. The V end was cut by 6 bases, the J end by 1 base, with 22 bases between. The CDR3 runs to 18 residues. Here the CDR3 reads CASRPSVVAEGSYNEQFF. The CDR3 nucleotides are TGTGCCAGCAGACCCTCCGTGGTCGCCGAAGGTTCCTACAATGAGCAGTTCTTC.

This chain uses TRBV19 with TRBJ1-5; D possibly corresponds to TRBD1 (5 bases). This CDR3 contains 16 residues. Germline CDR1 LNHDA, CDR2 SQIVND (reference sequence). The germline V and J ends were trimmed by 5 bases and 0 bases, with 14 bases remaining between them. The CDR3 DNA sequence: TGTGCCAGTAGTCTCGGGGCACACTATAGCAATCAGCCCCAGCATTTT. Translation: CASSLGAHYSNQPQHF.

As for this clonotype: A much larger clone differs by one base, so this may be a read error. The chain links TRBV20-1 to TRBJ2-7; D is perhaps TRBD2 (6 bases). V gave up 0 bases and J gave up 1 base, with 16 bases separating them. CDR3 size: 16 residues. CDR1 DFQATT and CDR2 SNEGSKA come from the germline V gene (reference sequence). The DNA of the CDR3 is TGCAGTGCTAGAGATCTTGCGGGGCTTTCGTCCTACGAGCAGTACTTC. It specifies CSARDLAGLSSYEQYF.

Regarding this clonotype: A much larger clone is a single base away; this may be a read error. The CDR3 spells CASNQWAGSAQETQYF. Written as DNA, the CDR3 is TGTGCCAGCAACCAATGGGCGGGTTCGGCACAAGAGACCCAGTACTTC. The chain carries TRBV9 and TRBJ2-5, with a weak D call TRBD2 (5 bases). V was shortened by 6 bases and J by 2 bases, with 20 bases between the two germline ends. CDR3 length equals 16 residues. Germline V gene lookup returns CDR1 SGDLS and CDR2 YYNGEE.

J is TRBJ2-6 and V is TRBV20-1, with D perhaps TRBD1 (6 bases). The V end lost 5 bases, the J end lost 1 base, and 9 bases lay between the germline ends. This CDR3 contains 14 residues. The germline gives CDR1 DFQATT, CDR2 SNEGSKA (reference sequence). DNA of the CDR3: TGCAGTGCTCCAACAGGGTCTGGGGCCAACGTCCTGACTTTC. This translates into CSAPTGSGANVLTF.

The genes are TRBV6-1 and TRBJ1-4; 8 bases are a match to TRBD1. Trimming removed 4 bases from V and 5 bases from J; junction bases left unmatched: 15. There are 18 residues in the CDR3. Per the germline V gene, CDR1 is MNHNS and CDR2 is SASEGT. CDR3 coding DNA: TGTGCCAGCAGTGCACCGGGACAGGAGAATCGTCGGAATGAAAAACTGTTTTTT. Encoded protein: CASSAPGQENRRNEKLFF.

V is TRBV7-2 and J is TRBJ1-6; 7 nucleotides match TRBD1. V lost 5 bases to trimming and J lost 1 base; unmatched junction nucleotides: 8. This CDR3 is 17 amino acids long. The germline V gene has CDR1 SGHTA and CDR2 FQGNSA. This chain's CDR3 is CASSTKTGQSYNSPLHF. The CDR3 nucleotides are TGTGCCAGCAGCACTAAGACAGGGCAGTCCTATAATTCACCCCTCCACTTT.

This clonotype was observed a handful of times. V and J are TRBV3-1 and TRBJ1-6, with TRBD1 matching over 9 bases. The J segment lost 4 bases and the V segment lost 3 bases, leaving 4 bases of the junction unmatched. Germline V lookup: CDR1 LGHDT, CDR2 YNNKEL (reference sequence). The CDR3 runs 16 residues. DNA for the CDR3: TGTGCCAGCAGCCACCTGGACAGGGGATATAATTCACCCCTCCACTTT. This translates into CASSHLDRGYNSPLHF.

This clonotype was recorded a few times. This chain uses TRBV6-2 or TRBV6-3 with TRBJ2-4; possibly TRBD1 for D (5 bases). The tail of the sequence fits TRBJ2-7 better, so the J call may be wrong. CDR3 length: 14 amino acids. Germline CDR1 reads MNHEY; CDR2 reads SVGEGT. This CDR3 is CASSSTGRLGEQYF. The CDR3 DNA is TGTGCCAGCAGTTCTACAGGTCGGTTGGGCGAGCAGTACTTC.

In the case of this clonotype: This clone may be a read error of a much larger clone one base away. CDR3 in DNA: TGTGCCAGCAGTCCTCCTGGGGCCGGCGGCACAGATACGCAGTATTTT. Its protein product is CASSPPGAGGTDTQYF. This chain uses TRBV6-2 or TRBV6-3 with TRBJ2-3, with D perhaps TRBD1 (5 bases). This CDR3 region has 16 residues. From germline, CDR1 is MNHEY and CDR2 SVGEGT. Trimming took 5 bases from V and 1 from J, leaving 16 bases between them.

A note on this clonotype: The CDR3 does not close with the conserved phenylalanine or tryptophan, likely indicating a read error. Because the CDR3's place on the DNA is in doubt, the DNA is left out and the CDR3 is given as listed by TCRdb. The genes are TRBV5-1 and TRBJ2-3; whether TRBD2, the table's D call, matches the DNA was not checked. Germline CDR1 reads SGHRS; CDR2 reads YFSETQ. The CDR3 extends over 16 residues, inclusive of both ends. The chain's CDR3 is CASSLGDYPTTDTQSV.

This clonotype was seen more than once but under ten times. V is TRBV9 and J is TRBJ2-5, with D maybe TRBD1 (6 bases). The CDR3 is made up of 14 amino acids. V was shortened by 3 bases and J by 11 bases, with 20 bases between the two germline ends. Germline V CDR1 and CDR2: SGDLS, YYNGEE. CDR3 DNA: TGTGCCAGCAGCGCAGAACAGGGTTACAATGAGCAGTACTTC. This sequence encodes CASSAEQGYNEQYF.

The chain uses TRBV2 and TRBJ2-7; TRBD1 matches at 7 bases. This CDR3 region has 17 residues. CDR1 is SNHLY, CDR2 FYNNEI, per germline. J gave up 7 bases and V 4 bases, and 19 bases lay outside the gene matches. The DNA of the CDR3 is TGTGCCAGCAGTGCCCTCGGACAGGTGGGACCCTACAATGAGCAGTACTTC. As protein: CASSALGQVGPYNEQYF.

The chain is built from TRBV6-2 or TRBV6-3 and TRBJ2-1, with 14 bases that match TRBD2. Trimming at V came to 5 bases and at J to 9 bases, leaving 12 bases not matched to a gene. The CDR3 totals 17 residues. Germline assignment: CDR1 MNHEY and CDR2 SVGEGT. The CDR3 loop reads CASSPRLAGGLYGEQFF. The CDR3, as DNA: TGTGCCAGCAGTCCCCGACTAGCGGGGGGGCTTTACGGTGAGCAGTTCTTC.

For this clonotype: This may come from a read error, since a much larger clone is one base off. The V and J genes are TRBV4-3 and TRBJ1-6; D perhaps matches TRBD1 (5 bases). The germline V gene has CDR1 LGHNA and CDR2 YSLEER. The CDR3 loop spans 16 amino acids. This CDR3 is CAGSQDRGRYNSPLHF. The CDR3 DNA reads as TGCGCCGGCAGCCAAGATCGGGGCAGGTATAATTCACCCCTCCACTTT.

V usage is TRBV5-6 and J usage is TRBJ1-1, with D possibly being TRBD1 (6 bases). The germline V gene encodes CDR1 SGHDT and CDR2 YYEEEE. This CDR3 spans 14 amino acids. With 4 bases removed from V and 0 bases from J, the gap between germline ends came to 10 bases. CDR3 in amino acids: CASSEGTMNTEAFF. The CDR3 DNA sequence: TGTGCCAGCAGCGAGGGGACAATGAACACTGAAGCTTTCTTT.

This chain joins TRBV5-1 and TRBJ1-3; the D is unclear. The germline V gene encodes CDR1 SGHRS and CDR2 YFSETQ. V shed 0 bases and J shed 0 bases, with 10 bases lying between them. This CDR3 has 16 amino acids. The CDR3 coding sequence is TGCGCCAGCAGCTTGGCGCCGAAGGGCTCTGGAAACACCATATATTTT. Its translation is CASSLAPKGSGNTIYF.

This clonotype was detected ten times or more. The chain couples TRBV5-1 to TRBJ2-5, with no clear D. The CDR3 has 15 amino acids. V lost 1 base and J lost 3, with 13 bases in between. Germline CDR1 and CDR2: SGHRS and YFSETQ. CDR3 in amino acids: CASSLSNRGEETQYF. The CDR3 DNA reads TGCGCCAGCAGCTTGTCCAATCGCGGAGAAGAGACCCAGTACTTC. Variable domain in full (rest from reference TRBV5-1 and TRBJ2-5): KAGVTQTPRYLIKTRGQQVTLSCSPISGHRSVSWYQQTPGQGLQFLFEYFSETQRNKGNFPGRFSGRQFSNSRSEMNVSTLELGDSALYLCASSLSNRGEETQYFGPGTRLLVL.

V gene TRBV7-2 combines with J gene TRBJ2-1; D may correspond to TRBD1 or TRBD2 (5 bases each). The CDR3 totals 15 residues. The germline CDR1 and CDR2 sequences are SGHTA and FQGNSA. V shed 1 base and J shed 3 bases, with 10 bases lying between them. The CDR3 DNA sequence: TGTGCCAGCAGCTTAGGAGGGGTGGGCTACAATGAGCAGTTCTTC. Its translation: CASSLGGVGYNEQFF.

This clonotype is a singleton in its sample. V is TRBV24-1 and J is TRBJ1-5; 9 nucleotides match TRBD1. J was trimmed by 6 bases and V by 2 bases; bases with no gene match: 7. Germline V gene data show CDR1 as KGHDR and CDR2 as SFDVKD. The CDR3 runs to 16 residues. CDR3 nucleotide sequence: TGTGCCACCAGTGATTCAAAGACAGGGGGTAGTCAGCCCCAGCATTTT. The encoded protein is CATSDSKTGGSQPQHF.

This clonotype appeared many times. CDR3 nucleotides: TGTGCCAGCAGACGTACTGGGAATGAGCAGTTCTTC. Translation: CASRRTGNEQFF. The rearrangement uses TRBV2 and TRBJ2-1; D unresolved. The germline V gene encodes CDR1 SNHLY and CDR2 FYNNEI. The CDR3 is 12 residues long. Trimming took off 6 bases at V and 7 bases at J, with 10 bases between the two ends.

The V gene is TRBV4-3, the J gene TRBJ2-5, with D perhaps being TRBD1 or TRBD2 (6 bases each). V was trimmed by 0 bases and J by 7 bases, leaving 15 bases between them. CDR1 and CDR2 (germline): LGHNA, YSLEER. This CDR3 comprises 15 residues. Written as DNA, the CDR3 is TGCGCCAGCAGCCAAGATCATGGGGGGCTTTGGACCCAGTACTTC. This gives the protein CASSQDHGGLWTQYF.

In this sample, this clonotype turned up a few times. The chain has TRBV6-5 and TRBJ2-3; D not certain. CDR1 is MNHEY, CDR2 SVGAGI, per germline. Trimming cost V 5 bases and J 2 bases, with 14 bases left between them. The length of the CDR3 is 15 residues. CDR3 bases: TGTGCCAGCAGTCCCTCTGGCGCCCACACAGATACGCAGTATTTT. Translation: CASSPSGAHTDTQYF.

V gene TRBV12-3 or TRBV12-4 combines with J gene TRBJ2-5; 7 nucleotides line up with TRBD1. Losses at the gene ends were 5 bases for V and 12 bases for J; bases not matched to a gene: 12. The CDR3 has 13 amino acids. CDR3 region: CASSLGTAYEEYF. As DNA, the CDR3 is TGTGCCAGCAGTCTAGGGACAGCCTACGAGGAGTACTTC.

This clonotype has just a few counts. In nucleotides, the CDR3 is TGTGCCAGCAGCCCACTAGGGCCGCCAACTAGCGGGGCATACAATGAGCAGTACTTC. Translating it yields CASSPLGPPTSGAYNEQYF. This chain links TRBV14 with TRBJ2-7, with TRBD2 identical over 10 bases. V was pared by 4 bases and J by 7 bases, with 22 bases of the junction left unmatched. Germline V gene sequence: CDR1 SGHDN, CDR2 FVKESK. CDR3 size: 19 residues.

The sample holds a few counts of this clonotype. The chain carries TRBV20-1 and TRBJ2-3; 8 bases fit TRBD2. Germline CDR1 DFQATT, CDR2 SNEGSKA (reference sequence). V lost 3 bases to trimming and J lost 6 bases; unmatched junction nucleotides: 11. The length of the CDR3 is 15 residues. The CDR3 coding sequence is TGCAGTGCTAGCCCCCCTGGCGGGGGGACGGATACGCAGTATTTT. The encoded protein is CSASPPGGGTDTQYF.